This T cell receptor beta chain was obtained from a study of T cell responses to AZD1222 COVID-19 vaccine. Germline V lookup: CDR1 MGHRA, CDR2 YSYEKL. The CDR3 spans 12 residues. V lost 3 bases and J lost 5, with 7 bases in between. The repertoire was sequenced with immunoSEQ multiplex PCR; TCRdb's copy has only in-frame clones and lacks some. This table has under 150,000 clones, approximately 85% appearing once. The chain combines TRBV4-1 with TRBJ2-5; D is undetermined. This TCR derives from an adult in good health. The sequenced sample was peripheral blood, obtained on day 0 of AZD1222 vaccination. CDR3 nucleotides: TGCGCCAGCAGCCAGGATTCCGAGACCCAGTACTTC. Amino acid sequence: CASSQDSETQYF.